A selection of T cell receptor beta chains follows, all from one sample in a study of T cell repertoires in cytomegalovirus infection. TCRdb reanalysed the reads using MiXCR and keeps one entry per CDR3 protein. The sample records about 830,000 distinct CDR3 sequences, approximately 29% being singletons. Their recognized antigens are unknown. The input for sequencing was cultured CD8+ T cells from PBMCs, taken from culture after CMV antigen stimulation. These receptors all stem from a human donor in good health (CMV status not recorded). Some clones in this sample may be carry-over from other donors' samples. Both conserved end residues are part of each CDR3. A D gene is named only where the DNA matches it firmly. Some rows mark clone size as missing; the rest say once, few, many or name a class of expanded clone.

cdr3_aa,cdr3_nt,v_call,clone_size,d_call,j_call
CASSYERGGPDTQYF,TGTGCCAGCAGCTATGAGCGGGGGGGCCCAGATACGCAGTATTTT,TRBV5-5,few,TRBD2,TRBJ2-3
CSARARQATYEQYF,TGCAGTGCTAGAGCCCGCCAGGCCACCTACGAGCAGTACTTC,TRBV20-1,few,NA,TRBJ2-7
CASSYRYMNTEAFF,TGTGCCAGCAGTTACCGGTACATGAACACTGAAGCTTTCTTT,TRBV6-2/TRBV6-3,few,NA,TRBJ1-1
CASTPPGQLNEQFF,TGTGCCAGTACCCCGCCGGGACAGCTTAATGAGCAGTTCTTC,TRBV19,NA,TRBD1,TRBJ2-1
CASSRDRIQETQYF,TGTGCCAGCAGCAGGGACAGAATCCAAGAGACCCAGTACTTC,TRBV7-9,few,TRBD1,TRBJ2-5
CASIEGASTEAFF,TGTGCCAGCATCGAGGGGGCGAGCACTGAAGCTTTCTTT,TRBV6-2/TRBV6-3,NA,TRBD1,TRBJ1-1
CASSPRAYLQETQYF,TGTGCCAGCAGCCCAAGGGCATACCTTCAAGAGACCCAGTACTTC,TRBV7-4,NA,NA,TRBJ2-5
CASSLNRERYNEQFF,TGTGCCAGCAGCTTAAACAGGGAGAGGTACAATGAGCAGTTCTTC,TRBV7-2,NA,NA,TRBJ2-1
CASGQGTGELFF,TGCGCCAGCGGGCAGGGCACCGGGGAGCTGTTTTTT,TRBV4-1,many,NA,TRBJ2-2
CASSRELSDRGWDYGYTF,TGTGCCAGCAGTCGCGAGCTAAGCGACAGGGGTTGGGACTATGGCTACACCTTC,TRBV28,NA,TRBD1,TRBJ1-2
CASSFLGGAHDTQYF,TGTGCCAGCAGTTTCTTGGGGGGGGCCCACGATACGCAGTATTTT,TRBV27,NA,NA,TRBJ2-3
CASSPELQAASTDTQYF,TGTGCCAGCAGCCCAGAATTACAGGCCGCTAGCACAGATACGCAGTATTTT,TRBV5-6,NA,NA,TRBJ2-3